Below, 18 T cell receptor beta chains from the same sample are listed, as sequenced in a study of T cell responses to AZD1222 COVID-19 vaccine. Generated by immunoSEQ multiplex PCR, the TCRdb table keeps only in-frame clones and is missing some. The sample has approximately 120,000 clones, about 89% seen once. This specimen consisted of peripheral blood, obtained 28 days after the second AZD1222 dose. All receptors derive from an adult who received the AZD1222 COVID-19 vaccine.

CDR3 residues: CASSLRGGDTEAFF. The CDR3, as DNA: TGTGCCAGCAGCTTGAGGGGGGGGGACACTGAAGCTTTCTTT. The chain recombines TRBV5-4 with TRBJ1-1; D is perhaps TRBD1 (6 bases). CDR1 is SGHNT, CDR2 YYREEE, per germline (reference sequence). The CDR3 extends over 14 amino acids. Deletions cut 1 base from V and 3 bases from J, with 10 bases between. The variable domain in full, completed from reference TRBV5-4 and TRBJ1-1, reads ETGVTQSPTHLIKTRGQQVTLRCSSQSGHNTVSWYQQALGQGPQFIFQYYREEENGRGNFPPRFSGLQFPNYSSELNVNALELDDSALYLCASSLRGGDTEAFFGQGTRLTVV.

The chain employs TRBV4-3 and TRBJ2-7; 7 bases are shared with TRBD2. The CDR3 is 15 amino acids. Germline CDR1 is LGHNA and CDR2 is YSLEER. V dropped 2 bases and J dropped 1; count of bases not matched to a gene: 5. DNA for the CDR3: TGCGCCAGCAGCCAATACTCTAGCGGTTCCTACGAGCAGTACTTC. Encoded protein: CASSQYSSGSYEQYF.

This CDR3 is CSASLSGRANSYEQYF. The CDR3 nucleotides read TGCAGTGCTAGTCTTAGCGGGAGGGCCAATAGCTACGAGCAGTACTTC. The V gene is TRBV20-1, the J gene TRBJ2-7; the match to TRBD2 covers 11 bases. The CDR3 extends over 16 amino acids. Germline values: CDR1 DFQATT, CDR2 SNEGSKA (reference sequence). With V trimmed by 3 bases and J by 3 bases, 10 bases remained unmatched.

This clone was detected once. This rearrangement joins TRBV4-2 to TRBJ1-4; weak D call: TRBD1 (6 bases). CDR3 size: 14 residues. V was clipped by 4 bases and J by 5 bases, with 11 bases between them. Germline V gene lookup returns CDR1 LGHNA and CDR2 YNFKEQ. The CDR3 DNA is TGTGCCAGCAGCCTAGGGACATCGAATGAAAAACTGTTTTTT. Translated: CASSLGTSNEKLFF.

The chain combines TRBV28 with TRBJ1-2, with a possible D match to TRBD1 (5 bases). CDR1 is MDHEN, CDR2 SYDVKM, per germline. The CDR3 has 12 amino acids. Trimming pared 10 bases from V and 0 bases from J, leaving 9 bases between. In DNA form, the CDR3 reads TGTGCCATCTCAGGGTCTAACTATGGCTACACCTTC. This translates into CAISGSNYGYTF.

The chain recombines TRBV30 with TRBJ1-1, with 11 positions matching TRBD1. Germline CDR1 is GTSNPN and CDR2 is SVGIG (reference sequence). V trimming: 4 bases; J trimming: 11 bases; junction bases outside the gene matches: 12. There are 14 residues in the CDR3. The CDR3 DNA sequence: TGTGCCTGGACTTACCGGACAGGGGGCGATTCTGCTTTCTTT. Translated, it gives CAWTYRTGGDSAFF.

The chain recombines TRBV7-6 with TRBJ2-7, with D maybe TRBD2 (6 bases). CDR1 is SGHVS, CDR2 FNYEAQ, per germline. V was clipped by 5 bases and J by 5 bases, with 16 bases between them. CDR3 size: 14 residues. The CDR3 spells CASSADYPQNEQYF. CDR3 nucleotides: TGTGCCAGCAGCGCGGACTATCCCCAGAACGAGCAGTACTTC.

V gene TRBV28 combines with J gene TRBJ2-7, with D perhaps TRBD1 (6 bases). V was pared by 3 bases and J by 2 bases, with 14 bases between. Germline V lookup: CDR1 MDHEN, CDR2 SYDVKM. This CDR3 region has 15 residues. The CDR3 sequence is CASSFIGTQAYEQYF. The CDR3, as DNA: TGTGCCAGCAGTTTCATCGGGACACAAGCCTACGAGCAGTACTTC.

The rearrangement joins TRBV10-3 to TRBJ1-5, with D perhaps TRBD1 (5 bases). Germline V gene sequence: CDR1 ENHRY, CDR2 SYGVKD. The V and J ends lost 3 bases and 6 bases respectively, with 6 bases between them. The CDR3 is 12 residues long. The CDR3: CAISDGGQPQHF. The CDR3 nucleotides read TGTGCCATCAGTGACGGGGGTCAGCCCCAGCATTTT.

This sequence joins TRBV30 and TRBJ1-5; no clear D. The germline V gene encodes CDR1 GTSNPN and CDR2 SVGIG (reference sequence). The CDR3 is 15 residues long. V dropped 2 bases and J dropped 0 bases, with 11 bases sitting between them. As DNA, the CDR3 is TGTGCCTGGAGTAGAGGATCTGCTAGCAATCAGCCCCAGCATTTT. Its protein is CAWSRGSASNQPQHF. The full variable domain, with the rest looked up from reference TRBV30 and TRBJ1-5, is SQTIHQWPATLVQPVGSPLSLECTVEGTSNPNLYWYRQAAGRGLQLLFYSVGIGQISSEVPQNLSASRPQDRQFILSSKKLLLSDSGFYLCAWSRGSASNQPQHFGDGTRLSIL.

This clone was seen only a few times. This chain links TRBV27 with TRBJ2-1, with TRBD2 matching 8 bases. J gave up 1 base and V 6 bases, and 8 bases lay outside the gene matches. The germline V gene encodes CDR1 MNHEY and CDR2 SMNVEV (reference sequence). The CDR3 has 16 residues. The DNA for the CDR3 is TGTGCCAGCAGCTTGCGTACTAGCGGATCCTACAATGAGCAGTTCTTC. Protein: CASSLRTSGSYNEQFF.

The chain is built from TRBV6-5 and TRBJ2-1; D is perhaps TRBD2 (5 bases). The CDR3 length is 14 residues. Per the germline V gene, CDR1 is MNHEY and CDR2 is SVGAGI. V gave up 6 bases and J gave up 5 bases, with 14 bases separating them. CDR3 in amino acids: CASRTRDYDNEQFF. CDR3 sequence (DNA): TGTGCCAGCAGAACCCGCGACTATGACAATGAGCAGTTCTTC.

V and J are TRBV4-1 and TRBJ2-7; TRBD2 matches at 12 bases. Trimming cost V 1 base and J 4 bases; bases outside gene matches: 5. CDR3 length: 16 amino acids. The germline CDR1 and CDR2 sequences are MGHRA and YSYEKL. The CDR3 DNA is TGCGCCAGCAGCCAAGGAGGGACTAGCGGGTCATACGAGCAGTACTTC. Residues: CASSQGGTSGSYEQYF.

A few counts support this clone. This sequence joins TRBV6-5 and TRBJ1-6, with 8 bases identical to TRBD1. Germline values: CDR1 MNHEY, CDR2 SVGAGI. The CDR3 is made up of 15 amino acids. V lost 7 bases to trimming and J lost 7 bases; unmatched junction nucleotides: 9. The CDR3 DNA follows: TGTGCCAGCAACCTCCGGGACAGGTCCAATTCACCCCTCCACTTT. This sequence encodes CASNLRDRSNSPLHF.

The V and J genes are TRBV6-4 and TRBJ2-2, with 8 bases lining up with TRBD2. This CDR3 is built from 14 residues. Trimming cost V 3 bases and J 3 bases; bases outside gene matches: 0. Germline values: CDR1 MRHNA, CDR2 SNTAGT. CDR3 in amino acids: CASSEAGDTGELFF. The CDR3, as DNA: TGTGCCAGCAGTGAAGCGGGAGACACCGGGGAGCTGTTTTTT.

This chain connects TRBV6-2 or TRBV6-3 to TRBJ1-5, with a tentative D call TRBD1 (6 bases). CDR3 length equals 15 residues. Trimming removed 2 bases at V and 10 bases at J, with 18 bases between. CDR1 and CDR2 (germline): MNHEY, SVGEGT. CDR3: CASSYGVGGAGPQHF. The CDR3 DNA is TGTGCCAGCAGTTACGGGGTTGGGGGCGCGGGTCCCCAGCATTTT.

The chain employs TRBV18 and TRBJ1-1; D might be TRBD1 (5 bases). The germline gives CDR1 KGHSH, CDR2 LQKENI. V lost 3 bases to trimming and J lost 0 bases, with 8 bases between them. There are 14 residues in the CDR3. The CDR3 coding sequence is TGTGCCAGCTCACCGGGACGGATGAACACTGAAGCTTTCTTT. Its translation is CASSPGRMNTEAFF.

This chain links TRBV7-3 with TRBJ1-2, with D maybe TRBD1 (5 bases). Germline values: CDR1 SGHTA, CDR2 FQGTGA. CDR3 size: 15 residues. The V end lost 2 bases, the J end lost 2 bases, and 12 bases lay between the germline ends. The CDR3 protein is CASSLLAGDNYGYTF. Written as DNA, the CDR3 is TGTGCCAGCAGCTTATTGGCGGGGGACAACTATGGCTACACCTTC.